The 22 T cell receptor beta chains below were found in one sample sequenced in a study of T cell changes during pregnancy in multiple sclerosis. Method: immunoSEQ multiplex PCR; TCRdb's copy keeps in-frame clones and lacks some. The table shows around 35,000 clones, with less than 95% occurring only once. The source material was CD8+ T cells from peripheral blood mononuclear cells, sampled in the first trimester of pregnancy. The receptors shown here come from a female donor with multiple sclerosis, enrolled in a pregnancy study.

The chain uses TRBV7-2 and TRBJ2-7; 7 nucleotides line up with TRBD1. The CDR3 totals 14 residues. V gave up 5 bases and J gave up 4 bases; unmatched junction bases: 8. Per germline, CDR1 SGHTA and CDR2 FQGNSA. CDR3 DNA: TGTGCCAGCAGCGCACCGGGACAGACATACGAGCAGTACTTC. Residues: CASSAPGQTYEQYF.

The chain employs TRBV5-4 and TRBJ2-2; 7 nucleotides match TRBD1. Germline CDR1 is SGHNT and CDR2 is YYREEE (reference sequence). Trimming at V came to 5 bases and at J to 9 bases, leaving 4 bases not matched to a gene. The CDR3 has 12 residues. CDR3 amino acids: CASSGQERELFF. DNA for the CDR3: TGTGCCAGCAGTGGACAGGAGAGGGAGCTGTTTTTT.

This rearrangement joins TRBV5-4 to TRBJ2-3, with D possibly TRBD2 on 6 matching bases. Germline CDR1 is SGHNT and CDR2 is YYREEE (reference sequence). The V end was cut by 4 bases, the J end by 4 bases, with 10 bases between. The CDR3 loop spans 13 amino acids. CDR3 in amino acids: CASSSWGADTQYF. The CDR3 coding sequence is TGTGCCAGCAGCAGTTGGGGGGCAGATACGCAGTATTTT.

This rearrangement joins TRBV9 to TRBJ2-7; perhaps TRBD2 as D (5 bases). The V end was cut by 0 bases, the J end by 2 bases, with 12 bases between. The CDR3 length is 15 residues. CDR1 is SGDLS and CDR2 is YYNGEE in the germline V gene. This CDR3 reads CASSVESSVTYEQYF. In DNA, the CDR3 is TGTGCCAGCAGCGTAGAGAGTAGCGTGACCTACGAGCAGTACTTC.

The CDR3 bases are TGTGCCAGCAGCTTAGATGTGGAGGGTAGGATGAACACTGAAGCTTTCTTT. Residues: CASSLDVEGRMNTEAFF. The gene calls are TRBV11-2 and TRBJ1-1; the D is unclear. Per germline, CDR1 SGHAT and CDR2 FQNNGV. The V end was cut by 0 bases, the J end by 0 bases, with 14 bases between. The CDR3 sequence is 17 residues long.

As for this clone: Germline and junction disagree at one end, which may indicate a read error. The J gene is TRBJ1-5, the V gene TRBV7-7; the match to TRBD1 covers 7 bases. The CDR3 loop spans 14 amino acids. CDR1 is SSHAT, CDR2 FNYEAQ, per germline (reference sequence). The CDR3 here is CASRRQGSNQPQHF. CDR3 nucleotides: TGTGCTAGCAGAAGACAGGGTTCCAATCAGCCCCAGCATTTT.

The rearrangement links TRBV9 to TRBJ2-1, with 7 bases identical to TRBD2. The length of the CDR3 is 14 residues. Unmatched junction bases numbered 6, after V lost 4 bases and J lost 5 bases. CDR1 and CDR2 from the germline V gene are SGDLS and YYNGEE. The DNA for the CDR3 is TGTGCCAGCAGCCCTATGGGGACTAACAATGAGCAGTTCTTC. Its protein product is CASSPMGTNNEQFF. Filled out from reference TRBV9 and TRBJ2-1, the complete variable domain reads DSGVTQTPKHLITATGQRVTLRCSPRSGDLSVYWYQQSLDQGLQFLIQYYNGEERAKGNILERFSAQQFPDLHSELNLSSLELGDSALYFCASSPMGTNNEQFFGPGTRLTVL.

This chain joins TRBV18 and TRBJ2-5, with D tentatively TRBD2 (5 bases). The CDR3 sequence is 15 residues long. Germline V gives CDR1 KGHSH, CDR2 LQKENI. Between the trimmed V and J ends, which lost 3 bases and 2 bases, there was a span of 13 bases. The chain's CDR3 is CASSPEGNLQETQYF. The CDR3 DNA reads TGTGCCAGCTCACCCGAGGGCAACCTGCAAGAGACCCAGTACTTC.

For the CDR3, the DNA is TGTGCCAGCACTCCAGGGTGGGACAGGGAGAATCAGCCCCAGCATTTT. This sequence encodes CASTPGWDRENQPQHF. This chain joins TRBV28 and TRBJ1-5; TRBD1 aligns across 9 bases. The CDR3 consists of 16 residues. V lost 7 bases and J lost 4; bases outside the gene matches: 11. Germline CDR1 reads MDHEN; CDR2 reads SYDVKM.

The genes are TRBV11-2 and TRBJ2-3; TRBD2 matches 8 bases. Germline trimming cut 1 base from V and 7 bases from J; bases unmatched to any gene: 7. This CDR3 comprises 15 residues. Per the germline V gene, CDR1 is SGHAT and CDR2 is FQNNGV. This chain's CDR3 is CASSLVEREPYTQYF. DNA of the CDR3: TGTGCCAGCAGCTTAGTTGAGCGGGAGCCTTATACGCAGTATTTT.

This sequence joins TRBV7-9 and TRBJ1-1, with D possibly TRBD1 on 5 matching bases. The germline gives CDR1 SEHNR, CDR2 FQNEAQ (reference sequence). This CDR3 spans 15 amino acids. Trimming removed 6 bases from V and 2 bases from J, with 16 bases in between. The CDR3 nucleotides are TGTGCCAGCAGTTCAGGGTGGGGGGACAACACTGAAGCTTTCTTT. Encoded protein: CASSSGWGDNTEAFF.

This clone was recorded once. The chain is built from TRBV6-4 and TRBJ2-2; perhaps TRBD1 as D (5 bases). The CDR3 extends over 15 amino acids. Germline CDR1 MRHNA, CDR2 SNTAGT. Trimming cost V 3 bases and J 4 bases, with 12 bases left between them. The CDR3 protein is CASSEGRQPTGELFF. CDR3 sequence (DNA): TGTGCCAGCAGTGAAGGTAGACAGCCCACCGGGGAGCTGTTTTTT.

This clone is a singleton in its sample. J is TRBJ1-5 and V is TRBV28; maybe TRBD1 (6 bases). The V end was cut by 3 bases, the J end by 0 bases, with 12 bases between. The CDR3 is 16 residues long. CDR1 is MDHEN and CDR2 is SYDVKM in the germline V gene. DNA of the CDR3: TGTGCCAGCAGTTTTTGGGGACATCTTAGCAATCAGCCCCAGCATTTT. Its protein product is CASSFWGHLSNQPQHF.

J is TRBJ2-7 and V is TRBV19; 9 bases map to TRBD1. Trimming cost V 5 bases and J 2 bases; bases outside gene matches: 10. CDR3 length equals 16 residues. The germline V gene encodes CDR1 LNHDA and CDR2 SQIVND (reference sequence). The CDR3 reads CASSLEGTGITYEQYF. CDR3 sequence (DNA): TGTGCCAGTAGTCTCGAGGGGACAGGGATAACCTACGAGCAGTACTTC. The variable domain in full, completed from reference TRBV19 and TRBJ2-7, reads DGGITQSPKYLFRKEGQNVTLSCEQNLNHDAMYWYRQDPGQGLRLIYYSQIVNDFQKGDIAEGYSVSREKKESFPLTVTSAQKNPTAFYLCASSLEGTGITYEQYFGPGTRLTVT.

This clone has only one observation. This chain joins TRBV27 and TRBJ2-7, with 9 bases matching TRBD1. CDR1 is MNHEY and CDR2 is SMNVEV in the germline V gene (reference sequence). J lost 1 base, V lost 2 bases, and 3 bases had no gene match. The CDR3 is 15 amino acids. Here the CDR3 DNA reads TGTGCCAGCAGTTTAGCCGGGACAGGGTCCTACGAGCAGTACTTC. It encodes CASSLAGTGSYEQYF.

This chain connects TRBV5-1 to TRBJ2-1, with 15 bases lining up with TRBD2. Trimming removed 1 base from V and 4 bases from J; junction bases left unmatched: 3. This CDR3 contains 17 residues. CDR1 and CDR2 from the germline V gene are SGHRS and YFSETQ. CDR3 DNA sequence: TGCGCCAGCAGCTTGATCGGGACTAGCGGGAGGTACAATGAGCAGTTCTTC. It translates to CASSLIGTSGRYNEQFF. The full variable domain, in which reference TRBV5-1 and TRBJ2-1 provide the parts outside the CDR3, is KAGVTQTPRYLIKTRGQQVTLSCSPISGHRSVSWYQQTPGQGLQFLFEYFSETQRNKGNFPGRFSGRQFSNSRSEMNVSTLELGDSALYLCASSLIGTSGRYNEQFFGPGTRLTVL.

This rearrangement joins TRBV2 to TRBJ2-3; D not certain. V was trimmed by 6 bases and J by 3 bases, leaving 16 bases between them. This CDR3 is built from 15 residues. The germline V gene encodes CDR1 SNHLY and CDR2 FYNNEI. CDR3 sequence reads: CASSQKRSSTDTQYF. The CDR3 nucleotides read TGTGCCAGCAGCCAAAAAAGGAGTTCTACAGATACGCAGTATTTT.

The chain joins TRBV4-1 to TRBJ2-7, with 8 bases fitting TRBD1. V was clipped by 4 bases and J by 5 bases; unmatched bases: 4. Per the germline V gene, CDR1 is MGHRA and CDR2 is YSYEKL. The CDR3 has 13 residues. CDR3 loop: CASSLDRVHEQYF. Written as DNA, the CDR3 is TGCGCCAGCAGCCTGGACAGGGTCCACGAGCAGTACTTC.

This chain connects TRBV28 to TRBJ2-7; D perhaps matches TRBD2 (6 bases). With 4 bases removed from V and 6 bases from J, the gap between germline ends came to 22 bases. From germline, CDR1 is MDHEN and CDR2 SYDVKM. CDR3 length: 16 amino acids. CDR3: CASSSLPDTLGGEQYF. Here the CDR3 DNA reads TGTGCCAGCAGTTCCCTACCCGATACTCTGGGGGGCGAGCAGTACTTC.

The chain is built from TRBV7-2 and TRBJ2-3; 10 nucleotides agree with TRBD2. V lost 0 bases and J lost 6; bases outside the gene matches: 18. Germline V gene sequence: CDR1 SGHTA, CDR2 FQGNSA. This CDR3 has 20 amino acids. CDR3 in DNA: TGTGCCAGCAGCTTAGCCTCCATACCGACACTAGCGGGAAGTTGGGATACGCAGTATTTT. It translates to CASSLASIPTLAGSWDTQYF.

The V and J genes are TRBV7-2 and TRBJ2-1; 9 bases fit TRBD1. CDR1 and CDR2 from the germline V gene are SGHTA and FQGNSA. This CDR3 region has 15 residues. J was trimmed by 12 bases and V by 2 bases; bases with no gene match: 11. The CDR3 DNA is TGTGCCAGCAGCTTAAGGTTCCACAGGGGGCTCTGGCAGTTCTTC. Protein sequence: CASSLRFHRGLWQFF.

This clone came up once. The chain is built from TRBV6-5 and TRBJ1-1; D not resolved. CDR3 length: 13 amino acids. V was shortened by 0 bases and J by 2 bases, with 4 bases between the two germline ends. The germline CDR1 and CDR2 sequences are MNHEY and SVGAGI. CDR3 bases: TGTGCCAGCAGTTACTCTATTAACACTGAAGCTTTCTTT. The encoded protein is CASSYSINTEAFF.